The 17 T cell receptor beta chains reported below all come from one sample, sequenced in a study of blood T cell repertoires in COVID-19. Produced via immunoSEQ multiplex PCR; TCRdb's table is partial and in-frame only. The sample lists more than 300,000 clones, about nine tenths occurring once. Sequences were obtained from PBMCs or T cells enriched from blood (not recorded which). The receptors derive from a man in his thirties or forties who had recovered from COVID-19.

This clone was counted only a few times. This chain links TRBV11-3 with TRBJ1-6; 8 bases line up with TRBD1. With V trimmed by 2 bases and J by 7 bases, 13 bases remained unmatched. This CDR3 is built from 18 residues. Germline V gene lookup returns CDR1 SGHNT and CDR2 YENEEA. The CDR3 bases are TGTGCCAGCAGCTTATTCCGAGGACAGGGTAGAAGGAATTCACCCCTCCACTTT. It is translated as CASSLFRGQGRRNSPLHF. The full variable domain, its missing parts supplied by reference TRBV11-3 and TRBJ1-6, is EAGVVQSPRYKIIEKKQPVAFWCNPISGHNTLYWYLQNLGQGPELLIRYENEEAVDDSQLPKDRFSAERLKGVDSTLKIQPAELGDSAVYLCASSLFRGQGRRNSPLHFGNGTRLTVT.

The chain uses TRBV27 and TRBJ2-4; possibly TRBD1 for D (7 bases). Germline loops: CDR1 MNHEY, CDR2 SMNVEV (reference sequence). The V gene lost 6 bases and the J gene lost 0 bases, with 15 bases spanning the gap. The CDR3 is 16 residues long. CDR3: CASSGNRGLAKNIQYF. The CDR3 DNA is TGTGCCAGCAGCGGTAACAGGGGACTAGCCAAAAACATTCAGTACTTC.

The rearrangement joins TRBV3-1 (or the pseudogene TRBV3-2) to TRBJ2-2; maybe TRBD1 (6 bases). The germline V gene encodes CDR1 LGHDT and CDR2 YNNKEL (reference sequence). Deletions cut 4 bases from V and 6 bases from J, with 18 bases between. CDR3 length: 16 amino acids. This CDR3 reads CASSPQGWGSPGELFF. In nucleotides, the CDR3 is TGTGCCAGCAGCCCCCAGGGGTGGGGGTCCCCCGGGGAGCTGTTTTTT.

The chain employs TRBV7-2 and TRBJ1-2; TRBD1 might be the D (6 bases). Germline V gene lookup returns CDR1 SGHTA and CDR2 FQGNSA. The CDR3 has 15 amino acids. V lost 5 bases and J 2 bases, leaving 15 bases between the germline ends. CDR3 protein: CASSPYVGQNYGYTF. In DNA, the CDR3 is TGTGCCAGCAGCCCCTATGTCGGACAGAACTATGGCTACACCTTC.

This clone was counted between two and nine times. This rearrangement joins TRBV19 to TRBJ2-7; 7 bases align to TRBD2. CDR1 LNHDA and CDR2 SQIVND come from the germline V gene (reference sequence). V lost 5 bases, J lost 2 bases, and 9 bases stayed unmatched. CDR3 length: 15 residues. The CDR3 bases are TGTGCCAGTAGTTCACGGGACGGGGGGACCTACGAGCAGTACTTC. Translation: CASSSRDGGTYEQYF.

V gene TRBV24-1 combines with J gene TRBJ1-5, with a tentative D call TRBD1 (6 bases). Looked up from germline, CDR1 is KGHDR and CDR2 is SFDVKD. This CDR3 is built from 14 residues. The V end was cut by 6 bases, the J end by 6 bases, with 14 bases between. DNA for the CDR3: TGTGCCACCAGTCCAGTGGGGGCGACTCAGCCCCAGCATTTT. Translated: CATSPVGATQPQHF.

The chain uses TRBV7-8 and TRBJ2-7; 9 bases align to TRBD2. Per germline, CDR1 SGHVS and CDR2 FQNEAQ. There are 15 residues in the CDR3. The V and J ends lost 5 bases and 6 bases, in that order; junction bases with no gene match: 11. The CDR3 nucleotides read TGTGCCAGCAGCCCCTCCCCGGGACTAGCACCCGAGCAGTACTTC. This codes for CASSPSPGLAPEQYF. Looking up the rest from reference TRBV7-8 and TRBJ2-7 gives the full variable domain: GAGVSQSPRYKVAKRGQDVALRCDPISGHVSLFWYQQALGQGPEFLTYFQNEAQLDKSGLPSDRFFAERPEGSVSTLKIQRTQQEDSAVYLCASSPSPGLAPEQYFGPGTRLTVT.

The J gene is TRBJ2-5, the V gene TRBV29-1; 9 positions match TRBD2. The germline V gene encodes CDR1 SQVTM and CDR2 ANQGSEA. This CDR3 has 14 amino acids. V was clipped by 3 bases and J by 5 bases; unmatched bases: 7. The CDR3 region has the DNA TGCAGCGTTGAGGCTAGCGGGGTAGGGGAGACCCAGTACTTC. Protein: CSVEASGVGETQYF.

The chain is built from TRBV5-1 and TRBJ2-2; 10 nucleotides align to TRBD1. Germline V gene lookup returns CDR1 SGHRS and CDR2 YFSETQ. Germline trimming cut 5 bases from V and 5 bases from J; bases unmatched to any gene: 15. The CDR3 totals 18 residues. The chain's CDR3 is CASSLVTGGSLGTGELFF. The CDR3 nucleotides read TGCGCCAGCAGTCTGGTGACAGGGGGCTCTCTGGGGACCGGGGAGCTGTTTTTT.

The chain couples TRBV11-2 to TRBJ1-4; D uncertain. CDR3 length: 14 amino acids. CDR1 is SGHAT and CDR2 is FQNNGV in the germline V gene. Deletions cut 5 bases from V and 8 bases from J, with 15 bases between. The CDR3: CASSVAGFREKLFF. DNA of the CDR3: TGTGCCAGCAGCGTAGCGGGGTTCCGGGAAAAACTGTTTTTT.

This rearrangement joins TRBV27 to TRBJ1-1, with D unresolved. Germline V gene sequence: CDR1 MNHEY, CDR2 SMNVEV (reference sequence). The CDR3 has 13 residues. The V and J ends lost 6 bases and 7 bases respectively, with 15 bases between them. CDR3 region: CASRKSSGGEAFF. CDR3 in DNA: TGTGCCAGCAGAAAATCCTCGGGAGGTGAAGCTTTCTTT.

The rearrangement links TRBV7-2 to TRBJ2-5; TRBD2 matches at 8 bases. CDR3 length: 15 amino acids. Germline-derived CDR1 and CDR2 are SGHTA and FQGNSA. V lost 5 bases, J lost 1 base, and 6 bases stayed unmatched. This chain's CDR3 is CASSTPLAAQETQYF. DNA for the CDR3: TGTGCCAGCAGCACCCCACTAGCGGCCCAAGAGACCCAGTACTTC.

This clone appeared once. CDR3 region: CASNVRQGAEYGYTF. Here the CDR3 DNA reads TGTGCCAGCAACGTCAGACAGGGGGCTGAATATGGCTACACCTTC. This chain joins TRBV2 and TRBJ1-2, with 10 bases lining up with TRBD1. This CDR3 spans 15 amino acids. V lost 7 bases to trimming and J lost 5 bases; unmatched junction nucleotides: 10. Germline CDR1 reads SNHLY; CDR2 reads FYNNEI. The whole variable domain, remainder taken from reference TRBV2 and TRBJ1-2, is EPEVTQTPSHQVTQMGQEVILRCVPISNHLYFYWYRQILGQKVEFLVSFYNNEISEKSEIFDDQFSVERPDGSNFTLKIRSTKLEDSAMYFCASNVRQGAEYGYTFGSGTRLTVV.

This clone was detected ten times or more. The chain joins TRBV30 to TRBJ1-5, with 9 nucleotides matching TRBD1. CDR1 is GTSNPN and CDR2 is SVGIG in the germline V gene (reference sequence). V trimming: 3 bases; J trimming: 6 bases; junction bases outside the gene matches: 3. CDR3 length: 13 residues. The CDR3 DNA is TGTGCCTGGAGGGACAGGGGCTCTCAGCCCCAGCATTTT. As protein: CAWRDRGSQPQHF.

The chain has TRBV12-5 and TRBJ2-5, with TRBD1 identical over 10 bases. The CDR3 runs 15 residues. The V segment lost 1 base and the J segment 3 bases; nucleotides outside the gene matches: 2. Germline CDR1 is LGHNT and CDR2 is FRNRAP. The CDR3 DNA is TGTGCTAGTGGTTTGGCTGGGACAGGGGAAGAGACCCAGTACTTC. This sequence encodes CASGLAGTGEETQYF.

The rearrangement links TRBV5-6 to TRBJ2-7, with TRBD2 matching 11 bases. CDR1 and CDR2 from the germline V gene are SGHDT and YYEEEE. With 3 bases clipped from V and 3 bases from J, the junction kept 5 bases outside the gene matches. This CDR3 contains 15 residues. The CDR3 region is CASSSSGTSGYEQYF. The DNA for the CDR3 is TGTGCCAGCAGCTCCTCCGGGACTAGCGGCTACGAGCAGTACTTC.

The chain links TRBV10-1 to TRBJ2-7; no reliable D call. CDR1 is WNHNN and CDR2 is SYGVQD in the germline V gene (reference sequence). The CDR3 length is 12 residues. V shed 4 bases and J shed 5 bases, with 9 bases lying between them. The CDR3 DNA sequence: TGCGCCAGCAGTGGAAGGCGGAACGAGCAGTACTTC. Its protein product is CASSGRRNEQYF.